The following is a TCR beta chain sequence with its context. Germline V gene data show CDR1 as SEHNR and CDR2 as FQNEAQ (reference sequence). J gave up 5 bases and V 6 bases, and 11 bases lay outside the gene matches. CDR3 length: 17 residues. The sample is drawn from a study of blood T cell repertoires in COVID-19. Recruited during active infection, patients (from Seattle) were subsequently followed longitudinally. Only in-frame clones appear in the TCRdb table, and some are missing; sequencing was by immunoSEQ multiplex PCR. The sample has more than 350,000 clones, roughly 90% seen once; the top ten hold about 3%.

The source is a woman in her thirties with COVID-19, enrolled during active disease. The gene calls are TRBV7-9 and TRBJ2-2; TRBD1 agrees at 11 bases. Material: peripheral blood. In nucleotides, the CDR3 is TGTGCCAGCAGTTTACCTCGTGGGACAGGGGGAACCGGGGAGCTGTTTTTT. Translated: CASSLPRGTGGTGELFF.